The 30 T cell receptor beta chains presented below share a single source sample, sequenced in a study of blood T cell repertoires in COVID-19. Sequencing was performed with immunoSEQ multiplex PCR; in TCRdb, only in-frame clones are kept and a portion is missing. The data contain about 330,000 clones, approximately 89% of them singletons. The sample was PBMCs or T cells enriched from blood (not recorded which). These receptors were collected from a man younger than 40 who had recovered from COVID-19.

The chain links TRBV2 to TRBJ2-7, with TRBD2 matching over 7 bases. This CDR3 comprises 19 residues. Germline V gene data show CDR1 as SNHLY and CDR2 as FYNNEI. The J segment lost 5 bases and the V segment lost 3 bases, leaving 22 bases of the junction unmatched. The chain's CDR3 is CASSDLFGSPGEGPNEQYF. The CDR3, as DNA: TGTGCCAGCAGTGATTTATTCGGGTCCCCCGGGGAGGGTCCAAACGAGCAGTACTTC.

The J gene is TRBJ1-2, the V gene TRBV4-2; D unresolved. V dropped 0 bases and J dropped 6 bases, with 14 bases sitting between them. The V gene's germline CDR1 is LGHNA and CDR2 YNFKEQ. CDR3 size: 15 residues. In DNA, the CDR3 is TGTGCCAGCAGCCAAGACGGTCTAAGCGGCGATGGCTACACCTTC. As protein: CASSQDGLSGDGYTF.

The gene calls are TRBV11-2 and TRBJ2-1; maybe TRBD2 (6 bases). Germline-derived CDR1 and CDR2 are SGHAT and FQNNGV. Trimming pared 7 bases from V and 1 base from J, leaving 14 bases between. This CDR3 region has 15 residues. DNA for the CDR3: TGTGCCAGCACCCTTTCCAGCGGGTCCTACAATGAGCAGTTCTTC. It specifies CASTLSSGSYNEQFF.

The chain links TRBV19 to TRBJ2-7; the match to TRBD1 covers 9 bases. This CDR3 has 14 amino acids. V trimming: 3 bases; J trimming: 3 bases; junction bases outside the gene matches: 3. Germline values: CDR1 LNHDA, CDR2 SQIVND (reference sequence). CDR3 protein: CASSIMTGGYEQYF. The CDR3 DNA reads TGTGCCAGTAGTATCATGACAGGGGGCTACGAGCAGTACTTC.

This rearrangement joins TRBV24-1 to TRBJ1-2; 11 bases agree with TRBD1. The CDR3 extends over 17 amino acids. Germline CDR1 reads KGHDR; CDR2 reads SFDVKD. Trimming cost V 3 bases and J 6 bases; bases outside gene matches: 11. CDR3 residues: CATSDEPGTGGLDGYTF. In nucleotides, the CDR3 is TGTGCCACCAGTGATGAACCCGGGACAGGGGGGTTGGATGGCTACACCTTC.

The chain carries TRBV10-3 and TRBJ2-3; maybe TRBD1 (5 bases). This CDR3 has 13 amino acids. Between the trimmed V and J ends, which lost 9 bases and 5 bases, there was a span of 15 bases. Germline V gene sequence: CDR1 ENHRY, CDR2 SYGVKD. CDR3 sequence (DNA): TGTGCCATAAATTCAGGGTATAAAGATACGCAGTATTTT. This encodes CAINSGYKDTQYF.

This chain uses TRBV5-5 with TRBJ2-1; TRBD2 matches at 12 bases. Trimming removed 4 bases from V and 9 bases from J; junction bases left unmatched: 5. CDR1 is SGHKS and CDR2 is YYEKEE in the germline V gene (reference sequence). This CDR3 comprises 14 residues. This CDR3 reads CASSPASGGAEQFF. In DNA form, the CDR3 reads TGTGCCAGCAGCCCCGCTAGCGGGGGGGCTGAGCAGTTCTTC.

This clone was recorded only once. The genes are TRBV4-1 and TRBJ2-7, with TRBD2 matching 8 bases. Unmatched junction bases numbered 4, after V lost 1 base and J lost 2 bases. Per germline, CDR1 MGHRA and CDR2 YSYEKL. This CDR3 has 15 residues. The CDR3 region has the DNA TGCGCCAGCAGCCAAGCCAGCGGGGGACCCTACGAGCAGTACTTC. Residues: CASSQASGGPYEQYF.

The chain recombines TRBV12-3 or TRBV12-4 with TRBJ2-7; a weak D match, TRBD1 (6 bases). V lost 2 bases and J lost 7, with 12 bases in between. The CDR3 has 13 residues. CDR3 protein: CASSLRTESEQYF. The CDR3 nucleotides read TGTGCCAGCAGTTTACGGACAGAGTCGGAGCAGTACTTC.

CDR3 nucleotides: TGTGCCAGCAGCCAAATAGGGACAGGGAAAGAAAAACTGTTTTTT. This gives the protein CASSQIGTGKEKLFF. The chain is built from TRBV3-1 (or the pseudogene TRBV3-2) and TRBJ1-4; 9 bases are shared with TRBD1. V lost 2 bases, J lost 8 bases, and 6 bases stayed unmatched. This CDR3 is 15 amino acids long. Germline V gene lookup returns CDR1 LGHDT and CDR2 YNNKEL (reference sequence).

V and J are TRBV19 and TRBJ1-3; D may be TRBD1 (5 bases). Germline lookup yields CDR1 LNHDA and CDR2 SQIVND (reference sequence). V was trimmed by 5 bases and J by 2 bases, leaving 16 bases between them. The CDR3 totals 16 residues. The CDR3 protein is CASSPYGGGTGNTIYF. For the CDR3, the DNA is TGTGCCAGTAGTCCCTACGGGGGGGGTACTGGAAACACCATATATTTT. Variable domain in full (rest from reference TRBV19 and TRBJ1-3): DGGITQSPKYLFRKEGQNVTLSCEQNLNHDAMYWYRQDPGQGLRLIYYSQIVNDFQKGDIAEGYSVSREKKESFPLTVTSAQKNPTAFYLCASSPYGGGTGNTIYFGEGSWLTVV.

The genes are TRBV7-7 and TRBJ1-6, with 7 bases lining up with TRBD1. The length of the CDR3 is 18 residues. CDR1 is SSHAT and CDR2 is FNYEAQ in the germline V gene (reference sequence). Germline trimming cut 4 bases from V and 3 bases from J; bases unmatched to any gene: 12. CDR3 DNA sequence: TGTGCCAGCAGCTCTTTAACCGACAGGGCCGTCTATAATTCACCCCTCCACTTT. Its protein is CASSSLTDRAVYNSPLHF.

The chain uses TRBV29-1 and TRBJ1-1; 11 bases fit TRBD1. Germline V CDR1 and CDR2: SQVTM, ANQGSEA. J was trimmed by 7 bases and V by 3 bases; bases with no gene match: 4. The CDR3 consists of 13 residues. The CDR3 loop reads CSVDPGQGGEAFF. CDR3 DNA: TGCAGCGTTGACCCGGGACAGGGGGGTGAAGCTTTCTTT.

The rearrangement links TRBV5-5 to TRBJ1-3; D not certain. Per germline, CDR1 SGHKS and CDR2 YYEKEE (reference sequence). The CDR3 length is 17 residues. V shed 3 bases and J shed 0 bases, with 16 bases lying between them. In DNA, the CDR3 is TGTGCCAGCAGCTACCGATATGTGGGCAGCTCTGGAAACACCATATATTTT. Amino acid sequence: CASSYRYVGSSGNTIYF.

J is TRBJ2-7 and V is TRBV7-2; D possibly corresponds to TRBD2 (5 bases). The CDR3 is made up of 16 amino acids. V lost 1 base and J 0 bases, leaving 13 bases between the germline ends. The germline CDR1 and CDR2 sequences are SGHTA and FQGNSA. The CDR3 is CASSLVGSAISYEQYF. The CDR3 coding sequence is TGTGCCAGCAGCTTAGTTGGTAGCGCCATCTCCTACGAGCAGTACTTC.

This clone was seen just once. V gene TRBV28 combines with J gene TRBJ1-2, with D uncertain. Trimming removed 4 bases at V and 8 bases at J, with 11 bases between. The length of the CDR3 is 12 residues. Germline V CDR1 and CDR2: MDHEN, SYDVKM. The CDR3 DNA reads as TGTGCCAGCAGTTCTCTCTCGGTGGGCTACACCTTC. This sequence encodes CASSSLSVGYTF.

V gene TRBV19 combines with J gene TRBJ1-3; D ambiguous. The ends were cut back, 6 bases at V and 6 bases at J, with 9 bases in the middle. Germline V gives CDR1 LNHDA, CDR2 SQIVND (reference sequence). This CDR3 has 12 amino acids. CDR3 coding DNA: TGTGCCAGTAGACAAGGAGTAAACACCATATATTTT. Translated, it gives CASRQGVNTIYF.

Only one count was recorded for this clone. The J gene is TRBJ2-5, the V gene TRBV6-5; 9 nucleotides align to TRBD1. V lost 2 bases to trimming and J lost 5 bases; unmatched junction nucleotides: 6. CDR1 and CDR2 from the germline V gene are MNHEY and SVGAGI. The CDR3 length is 15 residues. CDR3 nucleotides: TGTGCCAGCAGTTACGGAGGACAGGGGCGGGAGACCCAGTACTTC. Translating it yields CASSYGGQGRETQYF.

The chain joins TRBV4-1 to TRBJ2-7; 9 nucleotides line up with TRBD1. The CDR3 runs to 14 residues. Germline V gene data show CDR1 as MGHRA and CDR2 as YSYEKL. After removal of 0 bases from V and 4 bases from J, the junction contained 1 base not matched to a gene. The CDR3, as DNA: TGCGCCAGCAGCCAAGAGGACAGGGGTTACGAGCAGTACTTC. Its translation: CASSQEDRGYEQYF.

The V gene is TRBV19, the J gene TRBJ2-3; TRBD2 aligns across 8 bases. V was clipped by 7 bases and J by 2 bases; unmatched bases: 5. The CDR3 loop spans 14 amino acids. CDR1 and CDR2 (germline): LNHDA, SQIVND (reference sequence). The CDR3 loop is CASMGRGVTDTQYF. The CDR3 DNA is TGTGCCAGTATGGGGCGGGGGGTCACAGATACGCAGTATTTT.

The chain employs TRBV7-8 and TRBJ1-5; weak D call: TRBD1 (5 bases). The CDR3 totals 16 residues. CDR1 is SGHVS, CDR2 FQNEAQ, per germline. V shed 2 bases and J shed 11 bases, with 22 bases lying between them. CDR3 sequence: CASSLTKWSPGISQHF. For the CDR3, the DNA is TGTGCCAGCAGCTTAACAAAATGGTCCCCAGGGATCTCCCAGCATTTT.

Concerning this clone itself: Other DNA sequences in the sample encode the same CDR3. This sequence joins TRBV28 and TRBJ2-3; 7 bases are shared with TRBD1. Germline V gene lookup returns CDR1 MDHEN and CDR2 SYDVKM. After removal of 7 bases from V and 2 bases from J, the junction contained 12 bases not matched to a gene. The CDR3 runs 16 residues. The CDR3, as DNA: TGTGCCAGCACTAGGACAGGAGCCCACCACACAGATACGCAGTATTTT. Its translation: CASTRTGAHHTDTQYF.

J is TRBJ1-5 and V is TRBV10-1; 9 bases align to TRBD1. V lost 6 bases, J lost 0 bases, and 12 bases stayed unmatched. Germline V gives CDR1 WNHNN, CDR2 SYGVQD (reference sequence). This CDR3 is built from 18 residues. The CDR3 region is CASRDRDRELYSNQPQHF. In nucleotides, the CDR3 is TGCGCCAGCAGAGACCGGGACAGGGAACTATATAGCAATCAGCCCCAGCATTTT.

The V gene is TRBV6-5, the J gene TRBJ1-2, with D maybe TRBD1 (6 bases). The germline CDR1 and CDR2 sequences are MNHEY and SVGAGI. The CDR3 has 13 amino acids. V was clipped by 5 bases and J by 4 bases, with 11 bases between them. This CDR3 is CASSLQGTYGYTF. CDR3 in DNA: TGTGCCAGCAGTCTACAGGGTACCTATGGCTACACCTTC.

The V and J genes are TRBV6-5 and TRBJ1-6; D call uncertain. From germline, CDR1 is MNHEY and CDR2 SVGAGI. The CDR3 consists of 12 residues. Deletions cut 6 bases from V and 7 bases from J, with 7 bases between. CDR3 DNA: TGTGCCAGCAGAGCCTCGAATTCACCCCTCCACTTT. Protein: CASRASNSPLHF.

This clone occurred once. V and J are TRBV30 and TRBJ2-7; weak D call: TRBD1 (6 bases). V lost 3 bases to trimming and J lost 1 base, with 13 bases between them. Germline CDR1 reads GTSNPN; CDR2 reads SVGIG (reference sequence). The length of the CDR3 is 14 residues. CDR3 nucleotide sequence: TGTGCCTGGAGAAAAATGACAGGATCCTACGAGCAGTACTTC. It encodes CAWRKMTGSYEQYF.

This rearrangement joins TRBV5-4 to TRBJ1-2, with D maybe TRBD1 (6 bases). Trimming took 3 bases from V and 1 from J, leaving 19 bases between them. The CDR3 sequence is 17 residues long. From germline, CDR1 is SGHNT and CDR2 YYREEE (reference sequence). For the CDR3, the DNA is TGTGCCAGCAGCTCGACAGGACGTCAAGCCTATAACTATGGCTACACCTTC. It is translated as CASSSTGRQAYNYGYTF.

This chain connects TRBV12-3 or TRBV12-4 to TRBJ1-2, with D perhaps TRBD1 (5 bases). This CDR3 is 13 amino acids long. Trimming pared 0 bases from V and 11 bases from J, leaving 13 bases between. Here the CDR3 reads CASSLAGLSGYTF. CDR3 DNA sequence: TGTGCCAGCAGTTTAGCTGGCCTCTCAGGGTACACCTTC.

This clone was detected once. This chain connects TRBV11-2 to TRBJ1-6, with no clear D. The CDR3 extends over 17 amino acids. Germline V CDR1 and CDR2: SGHAT, FQNNGV. V was shortened by 0 bases and J by 14 bases, with 23 bases between the two germline ends. The CDR3 loop reads CASSLDLTMRRTATLHF. In DNA form, the CDR3 reads TGTGCCAGCAGCTTAGATCTCACTATGAGGAGAACCGCGACCCTCCACTTT.

The chain combines TRBV14 with TRBJ2-4; D is ambiguous. The CDR3 runs to 16 residues. Trimming removed 0 bases at V and 0 bases at J, with 9 bases between. Looked up from germline, CDR1 is SGHDN and CDR2 is FVKESK. CDR3 nucleotide sequence: TGTGCCAGCAGCCAAGATCTAGGCTTAGCCAAAAACATTCAGTACTTC. Translation: CASSQDLGLAKNIQYF. Variable domain in full (rest from reference TRBV14 and TRBJ2-4): EAGVTQFPSHSVIEKGQTVTLRCDPISGHDNLYWYRRVMGKEIKFLLHFVKESKQDESGMPNNRFLAERTGGTYSTLKVQPAELEDSGVYFCASSQDLGLAKNIQYFGAGTRLSVL.